The 5 T cell receptor beta chains in this list originate from one sample, sequenced in a study of blood T cell repertoires in COVID-19. Profiled with immunoSEQ multiplex PCR; TCRdb holds only in-frame clones, not every one. The table lists 200,000 to 300,000 clones, 70% to 90% of them singletons. Sequencing was performed on peripheral blood. The receptors were sampled from a woman aged 55-69 years with active or convalescent COVID-19.

The chain joins TRBV19 to TRBJ2-1, with TRBD1 identical over 8 bases. CDR1 is LNHDA and CDR2 is SQIVND in the germline V gene (reference sequence). The CDR3 is 16 amino acids. The junction had 7 bases not matched to a gene; V was cut back by 4 bases and J by 2 bases. The CDR3 region has the DNA TGTGCCAGTAGTAAGGACAGGGAAGGAGCCTACAATGAGCAGTTCTTC. It codes for CASSKDREGAYNEQFF.

The rearrangement links TRBV12-3 or TRBV12-4 to TRBJ1-5; D call uncertain. There are 13 residues in the CDR3. V was cut by 8 bases and J by 0 bases, with 8 bases left in between. CDR3 in DNA: TGTGCCAGCGGTAGAGGTAGCAATCAGCCCCAGCATTTT. Its protein is CASGRGSNQPQHF.

The J gene is TRBJ2-3, the V gene TRBV5-6; 10 bases match TRBD2. The trim removed 5 bases at V and 3 bases at J, leaving 9 bases unmatched. Germline V CDR1 and CDR2: SGHDT, YYEEEE. This CDR3 contains 16 residues. The CDR3 nucleotides are TGTGCCAGCAGTCTTCGGACTAGCGGCCTGACAGATACGCAGTATTTT. This sequence encodes CASSLRTSGLTDTQYF.

This chain links TRBV6-6 with TRBJ1-1; tentative D call: TRBD1 (5 bases). V lost 5 bases and J 4 bases, leaving 17 bases between the germline ends. The CDR3 extends over 15 amino acids. CDR1 is MNHNY, CDR2 SVGAGI, per germline (reference sequence). CDR3 DNA sequence: TGTGCCAGCAGTCCAGTGGGGGGATGGGGCACTGAAGCTTTCTTT. This sequence encodes CASSPVGGWGTEAFF.

This chain uses TRBV6-5 with TRBJ2-4; D is uncertain. The CDR3 has 13 amino acids. From germline, CDR1 is MNHEY and CDR2 SVGAGI. V was cut by 2 bases and J by 6 bases, with 8 bases left in between. The CDR3, as DNA: TGTGCCAGCAGTTACAGCTCGGGAAACATTCAGTACTTC. Translating it yields CASSYSSGNIQYF.